A single sample gave rise to the 8 T cell receptor beta chains below, sequenced in a study of cytomegalovirus exposure and HLA in healthy donors. The PCR was carried out with 60 Vbeta primers and 13 Jbeta primers. This table comes from immunoSEQ multiplex PCR, and its TCRdb copy is limited to in-frame clones, with some not included. The sample has 120,000 or so clones, 73% seen once. Material: PBMCs. These receptors were taken from a woman aged 40 to 50 in good health and CMV-seronegative.

This clone was counted between two and nine times. The V call is TRBV27, the J call TRBJ2-7, with D maybe TRBD1 (5 bases). The germline gives CDR1 MNHEY, CDR2 SMNVEV (reference sequence). The V gene lost 8 bases and the J gene lost 3 bases, with 11 bases spanning the gap. The CDR3 runs 12 residues. The CDR3 coding sequence is TGTGCCAGCGGGGCAGCTTACTACGAGCAGTACTTC. Amino acids: CASGAAYYEQYF.

This clone appeared a few times. The chain is built from TRBV5-1 and TRBJ1-1; 7 nucleotides match TRBD1. Germline lookup yields CDR1 SGHRS and CDR2 YFSETQ. V lost 4 bases to trimming and J lost 4 bases; unmatched junction nucleotides: 7. CDR3 length equals 14 residues. This CDR3 reads CASSPMTGITEAFF. The CDR3 DNA reads as TGCGCCAGCAGCCCGATGACAGGGATCACTGAAGCTTTCTTT.

The genes are TRBV6-6 and TRBJ2-1; 7 bases map to TRBD2. The V segment lost 2 bases and the J segment 0 bases; nucleotides outside the gene matches: 4. Germline loops: CDR1 MNHNY, CDR2 SVGAGI (reference sequence). The CDR3 extends over 16 amino acids. The CDR3 region is CASSYPSSGSYNEQFF. In DNA, the CDR3 is TGTGCCAGCAGTTACCCGTCTAGCGGCTCCTACAATGAGCAGTTCTTC.

V is TRBV19 and J is TRBJ1-1; 10 nucleotides line up with TRBD1. The CDR3 length is 16 residues. The germline V gene encodes CDR1 LNHDA and CDR2 SQIVND (reference sequence). After removal of 4 bases from V and 1 base from J, the junction contained 6 bases not matched to a gene. Here the CDR3 reads CASSKPRQGANTEAFF. The DNA of the CDR3 is TGTGCCAGTAGTAAACCCCGACAGGGGGCGAACACTGAAGCTTTCTTT. Supplemented by reference TRBV19 and TRBJ1-1, the full variable domain reads DGGITQSPKYLFRKEGQNVTLSCEQNLNHDAMYWYRQDPGQGLRLIYYSQIVNDFQKGDIAEGYSVSREKKESFPLTVTSAQKNPTAFYLCASSKPRQGANTEAFFGQGTRLTVV.

The rearrangement joins TRBV7-2 to TRBJ1-6; TRBD1 might be the D (5 bases). CDR3 length: 15 amino acids. Germline assignment: CDR1 SGHTA and CDR2 FQGNSA. V was clipped by 1 base and J by 6 bases, with 10 bases between them. CDR3: CASSLGQSFNSPLHF. CDR3 DNA sequence: TGTGCCAGCAGCTTAGGACAGAGCTTTAATTCACCCCTCCACTTT.

This clone has more than one count but fewer than ten. J is TRBJ2-7 and V is TRBV5-3; D is unresolved. TRBV5-3 is an ORF for which the function is uncertain. Trimming shortened V by 2 bases and J by 9 bases, and 6 bases separated the two germline ends. The CDR3 extends over 10 amino acids. CDR3 sequence reads: CARSFSGQYF. The CDR3 DNA sequence: TGTGCCAGAAGCTTTTCCGGGCAGTACTTC.

This chain joins TRBV23-1 and TRBJ1-2; TRBD1 is a possible D gene (5 bases). TRBV23-1 is treated as an ORF (open reading frame) with a function not yet certain. Trimming removed 2 bases at V and 2 bases at J, with 24 bases between. The CDR3 loop spans 19 amino acids. The CDR3, as DNA: TGCGCCAGCAGTCAAAAACTTGGACGTGGGGCTAGGACCAACTATGGCTACACCTTC. Encoded protein: CASSQKLGRGARTNYGYTF.

The chain employs TRBV28 and TRBJ2-2; 9 bases agree with TRBD2. The junction had 4 bases not matched to a gene; V was cut back by 2 bases and J by 9 bases. This CDR3 region has 14 residues. Germline CDR1 reads MDHEN; CDR2 reads SYDVKM. CDR3 nucleotides: TGTGCCAGCAGTTTAGGGCTAGCGGGAAGGGAGCTGTTTTTT. Translating gives CASSLGLAGRELFF.